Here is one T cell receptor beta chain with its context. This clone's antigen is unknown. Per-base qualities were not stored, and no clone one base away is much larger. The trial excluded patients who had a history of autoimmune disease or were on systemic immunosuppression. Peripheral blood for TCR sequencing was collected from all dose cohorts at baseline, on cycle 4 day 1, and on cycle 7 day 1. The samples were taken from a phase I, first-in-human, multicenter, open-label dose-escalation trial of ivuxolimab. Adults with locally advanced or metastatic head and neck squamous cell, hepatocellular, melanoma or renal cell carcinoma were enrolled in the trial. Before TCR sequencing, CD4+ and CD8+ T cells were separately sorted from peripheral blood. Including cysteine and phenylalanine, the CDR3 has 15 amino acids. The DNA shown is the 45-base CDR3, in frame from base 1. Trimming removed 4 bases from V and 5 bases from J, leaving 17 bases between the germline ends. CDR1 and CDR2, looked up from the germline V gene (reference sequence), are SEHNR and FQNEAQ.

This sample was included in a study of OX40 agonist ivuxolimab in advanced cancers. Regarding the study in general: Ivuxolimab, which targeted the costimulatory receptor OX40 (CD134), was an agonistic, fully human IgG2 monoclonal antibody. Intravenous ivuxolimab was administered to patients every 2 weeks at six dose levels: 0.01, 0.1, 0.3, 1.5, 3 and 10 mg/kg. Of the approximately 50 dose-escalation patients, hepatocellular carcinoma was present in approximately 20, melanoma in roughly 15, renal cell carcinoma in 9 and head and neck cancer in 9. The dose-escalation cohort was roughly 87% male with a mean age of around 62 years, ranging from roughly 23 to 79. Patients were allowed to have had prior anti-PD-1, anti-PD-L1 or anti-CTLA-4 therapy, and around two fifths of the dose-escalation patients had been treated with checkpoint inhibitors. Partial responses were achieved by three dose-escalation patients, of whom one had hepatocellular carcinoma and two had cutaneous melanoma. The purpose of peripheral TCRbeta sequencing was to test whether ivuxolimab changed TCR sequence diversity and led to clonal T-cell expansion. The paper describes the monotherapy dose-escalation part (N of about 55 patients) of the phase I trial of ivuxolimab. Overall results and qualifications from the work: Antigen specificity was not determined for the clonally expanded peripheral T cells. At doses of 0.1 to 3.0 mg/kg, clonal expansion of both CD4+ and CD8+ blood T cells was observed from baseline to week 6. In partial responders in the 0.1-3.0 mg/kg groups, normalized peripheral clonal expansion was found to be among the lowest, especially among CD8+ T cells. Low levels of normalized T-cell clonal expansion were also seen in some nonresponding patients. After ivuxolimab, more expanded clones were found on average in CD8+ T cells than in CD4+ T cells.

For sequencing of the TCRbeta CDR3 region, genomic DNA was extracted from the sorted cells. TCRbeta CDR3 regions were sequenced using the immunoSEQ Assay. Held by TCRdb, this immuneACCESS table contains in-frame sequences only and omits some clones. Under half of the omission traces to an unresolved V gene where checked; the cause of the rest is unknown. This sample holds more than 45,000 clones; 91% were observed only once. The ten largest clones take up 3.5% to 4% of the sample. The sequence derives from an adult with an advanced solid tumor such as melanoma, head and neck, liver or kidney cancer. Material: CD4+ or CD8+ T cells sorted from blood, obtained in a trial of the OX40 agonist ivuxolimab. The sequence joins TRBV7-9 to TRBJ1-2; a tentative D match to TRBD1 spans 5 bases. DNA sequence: TGTGCCAGCAGCTCCCGGACATTCCTGAAGTATGGCTACACCTTC. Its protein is CASSSRTFLKYGYTF. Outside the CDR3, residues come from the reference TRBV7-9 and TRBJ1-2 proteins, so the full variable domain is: DTGVSQNPRHKITKRGQNVTFRCDPISEHNRLYWYRQTLGQGPEFLTYFQNEAQLEKSRLLSDRFSAERPKGSFSTLEIQRTEQGDSAMYLCASSSRTFLKYGYTFGSGTRLTVV.